The 30 T cell receptor beta chains listed next were all sequenced from one sample in a study of control samples from healthy donors and cancer patients (TCRdb year 2020). Libraries were built with the immunoSEQ multiplex PCR assay. What TCRdb holds here is the immuneACCESS table cut down to in-frame rearrangements. Part of the clones is not present; checked against another copy, under half of the missing clones reflect an unresolved V gene, and the others are unexplained. The sample yields roughly 74,000 clones; just under 95% were counted once. Approximately 4.8% of the sample is held by the ten biggest clonotypes. Sequencing was carried out using blood. The receptors derive from a woman in her late teens or twenties in good health.

CDR3 amino acids: CASSCPGPSYSNQPQHF. The CDR3 DNA reads TGCGCCAGCAGCTGCCCCGGACCGTCCTATAGCAATCAGCCCCAGCATTTT. The J gene is TRBJ1-5, the V gene TRBV5-1; D is unclear. Germline assignment: CDR1 SGHRS and CDR2 YFSETQ. The CDR3 spans 17 residues. With 3 bases removed from V and 0 bases from J, the gap between germline ends came to 16 bases.

This clone was seen just once. This chain uses TRBV4-2 with TRBJ2-2; tentatively, D is TRBD2 (5 bases). V lost 0 bases, J lost 6 bases, and 5 bases lay in between. The CDR3 totals 13 residues. Germline CDR1 LGHNA, CDR2 YNFKEQ. In DNA, the CDR3 is TGTGCCAGCAGCCAAGACGGGGCCGGGGAGCTGTTTTTT. Its translation: CASSQDGAGELFF.

The genes are TRBV24-1 and TRBJ2-3; D possibly corresponds to TRBD1 (5 bases). The CDR3 has 16 residues. Looked up from germline, CDR1 is KGHDR and CDR2 is SFDVKD. V was pared by 1 base and J by 3 bases, with 13 bases between. Here the CDR3 DNA reads TGTGCCACCAGTGATTTAGAGACAGCCAGTACAGATACGCAGTATTTT. It codes for CATSDLETASTDTQYF.

This clone was seen a single time. CDR3 amino acids: CASSVRLVGDEQFF. CDR3 DNA: TGTGCCAGCAGCGTCAGACTCGTGGGTGATGAGCAGTTCTTC. This chain uses TRBV9 with TRBJ2-1, with unresolved D. The CDR3 is 14 residues long. Germline V gives CDR1 SGDLS, CDR2 YYNGEE. V was trimmed by 2 bases and J by 8 bases, leaving 14 bases between them.

This clone has just one count. The J gene is TRBJ2-5, the V gene TRBV6-5; 10 bases align to TRBD2. Trimming took 5 bases from V and 5 from J; bases not matched to a gene: 8. Germline-derived CDR1 and CDR2 are MNHEY and SVGAGI. CDR3 size: 15 residues. The CDR3 is CASSQTSGAYETQYF. The CDR3 DNA reads TGTGCCAGCAGTCAAACTAGCGGGGCCTATGAGACCCAGTACTTC.

This chain joins TRBV7-2 and TRBJ2-2; tentative D call: TRBD2 (5 bases). Per germline, CDR1 SGHTA and CDR2 FQGNSA. V lost 0 bases to trimming and J lost 6 bases, with 8 bases between them. There are 14 residues in the CDR3. CDR3: CASSLAGVPGELFF. The CDR3 DNA follows: TGTGCCAGCAGCTTAGCGGGAGTTCCCGGGGAGCTGTTTTTT. Full variable domain (outside the CDR3, taken from reference TRBV7-2 and TRBJ2-2): GAGVSQSPSNKVTEKGKDVELRCDPISGHTALYWYRQSLGQGLEFLIYFQGNSAPDKSGLPSDRFSAERTGGSVSTLTIQRTQQEDSAVYLCASSLAGVPGELFFGEGSRLTVL.

The V call is TRBV6-5, the J call TRBJ2-1; 7 nucleotides agree with TRBD1. The CDR3 is 13 amino acids. CDR1 and CDR2 (germline): MNHEY, SVGAGI. Trimming at V came to 6 bases and at J to 8 bases, leaving 7 bases not matched to a gene. The CDR3 spells CASRKQGLDEQFF. The CDR3 region has the DNA TGTGCCAGCAGGAAACAGGGGTTGGATGAGCAGTTCTTC.

This clone appeared once. V is TRBV11-3 and J is TRBJ2-5; possibly TRBD2 for D (6 bases). Trimming cost V 4 bases and J 1 base, with 25 bases left between them. Germline V CDR1 and CDR2: SGHNT, YENEEA. This CDR3 spans 19 amino acids. As DNA, the CDR3 is TGTGCCAGCAGCTCACACCGGTGGACGAGAGCGGGTTTCCAAGAGACCCAGTACTTC. Translated: CASSSHRWTRAGFQETQYF. Variable domain in full (rest from reference TRBV11-3 and TRBJ2-5): EAGVVQSPRYKIIEKKQPVAFWCNPISGHNTLYWYLQNLGQGPELLIRYENEEAVDDSQLPKDRFSAERLKGVDSTLKIQPAELGDSAVYLCASSSHRWTRAGFQETQYFGPGTRLLVL.

The gene calls are TRBV5-4 and TRBJ2-7; D might be TRBD1 (5 bases). V lost 4 bases, J lost 4 bases, and 9 bases lay in between. This CDR3 is 12 amino acids long. Germline V gene sequence: CDR1 SGHNT, CDR2 YYREEE (reference sequence). This CDR3 is CASSLDRYEQYF. The CDR3 DNA is TGTGCCAGCAGCCTCGACAGATACGAGCAGTACTTC.

The CDR3 loop is CASSRDRFSGANVLTF. CDR3 in DNA: TGTGCCAGCAGCCGGGACAGATTCTCTGGGGCCAACGTCCTGACTTTC. This rearrangement joins TRBV7-9 to TRBJ2-6; 7 bases match TRBD1. V trimming: 5 bases; J trimming: 0 bases; junction bases outside the gene matches: 4. The CDR3 runs 16 residues. The germline V gene encodes CDR1 SEHNR and CDR2 FQNEAQ (reference sequence). The full variable domain, rest sourced from reference TRBV7-9 and TRBJ2-6, is DTGVSQNPRHKITKRGQNVTFRCDPISEHNRLYWYRQTLGQGPEFLTYFQNEAQLEKSRLLSDRFSAERPKGSFSTLEIQRTEQGDSAMYLCASSRDRFSGANVLTFGAGSRLTVL.

This chain uses TRBV28 with TRBJ1-4; 7 bases are a match to TRBD1. V was pared by 6 bases and J by 3 bases, with 10 bases of the junction left unmatched. Germline CDR1 and CDR2: MDHEN and SYDVKM. The CDR3 covers 16 residues. CDR3 protein: CASSSRGRMANEKLFF. As DNA, the CDR3 is TGTGCCAGCAGCTCTAGGGGGCGCATGGCTAATGAAAAACTGTTTTTT.

The CDR3 protein is CASSLEHEQFF. Written as DNA, the CDR3 is TGTGCCAGCAGCCTCGAGCATGAGCAGTTCTTC. V usage is TRBV5-6 and J usage is TRBJ2-1, with D hard to call. Germline-derived CDR1 and CDR2 are SGHDT and YYEEEE. This CDR3 is 11 amino acids long. The germline V and J ends were trimmed by 4 bases and 8 bases, with 7 bases remaining between them.

This chain joins TRBV29-1 and TRBJ1-5; maybe TRBD1 (5 bases). The V end lost 4 bases, the J end lost 0 bases, and 7 bases lay between the germline ends. This CDR3 spans 13 amino acids. The germline V gene has CDR1 SQVTM and CDR2 ANQGSEA. The DNA of the CDR3 is TGCAGCGTTGGACAGAATAGCAATCAGCCCCAGCATTTT. It yields the protein CSVGQNSNQPQHF.

The chain joins TRBV12-3 or TRBV12-4 to TRBJ2-7, with TRBD1 as a possible D gene (6 bases). This CDR3 has 13 amino acids. V lost 3 bases, J lost 6 bases, and 12 bases lay in between. For the CDR3, the DNA is TGTGCCAGCAGTTTCGCGACAGGTCGCGAGCAGTACTTC. Translating it yields CASSFATGREQYF.

This clone was picked up a small number of times. V is TRBV11-3 and J is TRBJ2-2; D not resolved. CDR1 SGHNT and CDR2 YENEEA come from the germline V gene. With 3 bases removed from V and 1 base from J, the gap between germline ends came to 9 bases. The CDR3 runs to 15 residues. The CDR3 region is CASSLSSMNTGELFF. The DNA for the CDR3 is TGTGCCAGCAGCTTGTCCAGCATGAACACCGGGGAGCTGTTTTTT. The full variable domain, with the rest looked up from reference TRBV11-3 and TRBJ2-2, is EAGVVQSPRYKIIEKKQPVAFWCNPISGHNTLYWYLQNLGQGPELLIRYENEEAVDDSQLPKDRFSAERLKGVDSTLKIQPAELGDSAVYLCASSLSSMNTGELFFGEGSRLTVL.

The chain recombines TRBV19 with TRBJ1-6, with 8 bases identical to TRBD1. V lost 9 bases to trimming and J lost 7 bases; unmatched junction nucleotides: 5. This CDR3 is built from 13 residues. Per germline, CDR1 LNHDA and CDR2 SQIVND (reference sequence). CDR3 protein: CASHRGWNSPLHF. Written as DNA, the CDR3 is TGTGCCAGCCACAGGGGGTGGAATTCACCCCTCCACTTT.

The chain employs TRBV18 and TRBJ1-2; weak D call: TRBD1 (5 bases). V was clipped by 6 bases and J by 1 base, with 15 bases between them. CDR1 is KGHSH and CDR2 is LQKENI in the germline V gene. The CDR3 has 15 residues. The CDR3: CASSPDSRNNYGYTF. The CDR3 DNA is TGTGCCAGCTCGCCTGACAGCCGGAATAACTATGGCTACACCTTC.

The chain employs TRBV20-1 and TRBJ1-5, with D unresolved. The germline CDR1 and CDR2 sequences are DFQATT and SNEGSKA (reference sequence). The CDR3 is 16 amino acids. Trimming removed 3 bases from V and 0 bases from J, with 15 bases in between. CDR3 nucleotides: TGCAGTGCTAGTGGTCTGGCAGTTTATAGCAATCAGCCCCAGCATTTT. It codes for CSASGLAVYSNQPQHF.

CDR3 in DNA: TGTGCCAGCAGTTACTCGCGGGAGGGTACCTACGAGCAGTACTTC. Translation: CASSYSREGTYEQYF. The chain links TRBV6-5 to TRBJ2-7; 9 nucleotides match TRBD2. In germline, CDR1 is MNHEY, CDR2 SVGAGI. This CDR3 spans 15 amino acids. The junction had 2 bases not matched to a gene; V was cut back by 0 bases and J by 2 bases.

As DNA, the CDR3 is TGTGCCAGCAGTGAACCGGGACAGGGGGTGAACGAGCAGTACTTC. It encodes CASSEPGQGVNEQYF. V is TRBV25-1 and J is TRBJ2-7, with TRBD1 matching over 11 bases. Germline V gene lookup returns CDR1 MGHDK and CDR2 SYGVNS. Trimming removed 2 bases from V and 5 bases from J; junction bases left unmatched: 5. This CDR3 has 15 amino acids.

The V and J genes are TRBV7-8 and TRBJ2-7, with 11 bases matching TRBD2. The CDR3 is made up of 15 amino acids. The V gene's germline CDR1 is SGHVS and CDR2 FQNEAQ. After removal of 3 bases from V and 1 base from J, the junction contained 2 bases not matched to a gene. The CDR3 here is CASSFSGRESYEQYF. CDR3 nucleotides: TGTGCCAGCAGCTTTAGCGGGAGGGAGTCCTACGAGCAGTACTTC.

In this sample, this clone turned up once. The chain is built from TRBV5-1 and TRBJ1-5; 8 bases match TRBD1. J was trimmed by 4 bases and V by 3 bases; bases with no gene match: 6. This CDR3 has 15 residues. Germline assignment: CDR1 SGHRS and CDR2 YFSETQ. The DNA of the CDR3 is TGCGCCAGCAGCTGGGGGACAGGCGATAATCAGCCCCAGCATTTT. The encoded protein is CASSWGTGDNQPQHF.

The chain recombines TRBV19 with TRBJ2-5; 8 nucleotides agree with TRBD1. With V trimmed by 6 bases and J by 4 bases, 10 bases remained unmatched. CDR1 is LNHDA and CDR2 is SQIVND in the germline V gene (reference sequence). The CDR3 contains 15 residues. CDR3 sequence: CASSGDRRMGETQYF. CDR3 DNA: TGTGCCAGTAGCGGGGACAGGAGGATGGGAGAGACCCAGTACTTC.

This clone occurred once. The chain recombines TRBV3-1 (or the pseudogene TRBV3-2) with TRBJ1-1, with D possibly matching TRBD1 (5 bases). The length of the CDR3 is 12 residues. Trimming stripped 1 base from V and 6 bases from J, with 6 bases between. Germline V gene lookup returns CDR1 LGHDT and CDR2 YNNKEL (reference sequence). This CDR3 is CASSQVGAEAFF. CDR3 DNA: TGTGCCAGCAGCCAAGTGGGGGCTGAAGCTTTCTTT.

The V and J genes are TRBV29-1 and TRBJ2-7; perhaps TRBD2 as D (6 bases). Trimming shortened V by 2 bases and J by 1 base, and 15 bases separated the two germline ends. This CDR3 is 15 amino acids long. CDR1 and CDR2 from the germline V gene are SQVTM and ANQGSEA. DNA of the CDR3: TGCAGCGTTGAAACTTGGGCGGGAATGTCCTACGAGCAGTACTTC. It yields the protein CSVETWAGMSYEQYF.

The chain combines TRBV6-4 with TRBJ1-6; TRBD1 is a possible D gene (5 bases). The ends were cut back, 0 bases at V and 10 bases at J, with 13 bases in the middle. Germline loops: CDR1 MRHNA, CDR2 SNTAGT. This CDR3 region has 15 residues. CDR3 sequence: CASSDSTGDGSPLHF. CDR3 DNA sequence: TGTGCCAGCAGTGACTCGACCGGGGACGGGTCACCCCTCCACTTT.

The chain couples TRBV24-1 to TRBJ2-3; weak D call: TRBD2 (5 bases). Trimming took off 0 bases at V and 1 base at J, with 7 bases between the two ends. The CDR3 spans 15 residues. The germline V gene has CDR1 KGHDR and CDR2 SFDVKD. The chain's CDR3 is CATSDLPGGTDTQYF. As DNA, the CDR3 is TGTGCCACCAGTGATTTGCCCGGGGGCACAGATACGCAGTATTTT.

The rearrangement links TRBV7-9 to TRBJ2-1, with unresolved D. Germline V gene lookup returns CDR1 SEHNR and CDR2 FQNEAQ (reference sequence). V was cut by 1 base and J by 4 bases, with 5 bases left in between. The CDR3 sequence is 13 residues long. CDR3 in amino acids: CASSLGQYNEQFF. CDR3 DNA sequence: TGTGCCAGCAGCTTAGGCCAGTACAATGAGCAGTTCTTC.

V gene TRBV11-2 combines with J gene TRBJ1-4, with D unresolved. The CDR3 has 16 amino acids. Germline CDR1 and CDR2: SGHAT and FQNNGV. The V and J ends lost 5 bases and 4 bases respectively, with 17 bases between them. This chain's CDR3 is CASSPPPSRVNEKLFF. In DNA, the CDR3 is TGTGCCAGCAGCCCCCCACCTTCACGGGTTAATGAAAAACTGTTTTTT.

The chain couples TRBV3-1 (or the pseudogene TRBV3-2) to TRBJ2-3, with 10 bases that match TRBD1. CDR1 is LGHDT, CDR2 YNNKEL, per germline (reference sequence). The CDR3 is 17 residues long. V dropped 2 bases and J dropped 1; count of bases not matched to a gene: 6. This chain's CDR3 is CASSQIIGTGGTDTQYF. CDR3 coding DNA: TGTGCCAGCAGCCAAATTATAGGGACAGGGGGCACAGATACGCAGTATTTT.